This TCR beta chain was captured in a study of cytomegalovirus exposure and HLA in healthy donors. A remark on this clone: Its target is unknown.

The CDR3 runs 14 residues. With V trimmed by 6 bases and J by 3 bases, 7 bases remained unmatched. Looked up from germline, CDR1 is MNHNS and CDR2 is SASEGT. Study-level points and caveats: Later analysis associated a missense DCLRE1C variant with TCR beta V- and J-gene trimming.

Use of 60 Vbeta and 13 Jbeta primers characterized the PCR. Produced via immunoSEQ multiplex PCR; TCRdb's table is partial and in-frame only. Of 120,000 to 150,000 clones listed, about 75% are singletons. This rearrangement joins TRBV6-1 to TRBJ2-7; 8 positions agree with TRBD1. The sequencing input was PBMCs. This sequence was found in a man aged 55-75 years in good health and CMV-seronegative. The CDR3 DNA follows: TGTGCCAGCAGGAAACAGGGGGGAGTCTACGAGCAGTACTTC. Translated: CASRKQGGVYEQYF.